These T cell receptor beta chains were read from a single sample in a study of PD-1 blockade in mismatch repair-deficient tumors. TCRdb's copy holds only in-frame clones and misses some; the assay was immunoSEQ multiplex PCR. This sample has about 79,000 clones; approximately 80% occur once, and the top ten carry 5% to 6.5%. The sequenced sample was peripheral blood, obtained 44 weeks after starting pembrolizumab. The receptors stem from an adult with mismatch repair-deficient cancer. The CDR3 runs from the conserved cysteine through the conserved F or W. Each record gives: V gene, D gene, clone size, J gene, CDR3 DNA, CDR3 protein. The D gene is left open where the match is weak. Clone size is shown for a subset of rows, as once, few, many or a class of expanded clone.

TRBV6-6	TRBD1	.	TRBJ1-2	TGTGCCAGCAGTCAGAGGACAGGGGGCTCTGGTGGCTACACCTTC	CASSQRTGGSGGYTF
TRBV7-2	.	.	TRBJ2-7	TGCGCCAGCAGCCCCGGGACCCCCTACGAGCAGTACTTC	CASSPGTPYEQYF
TRBV7-2	.	.	TRBJ2-7	TGTGCCAGCAGCGAGGGGGCTAGCGGGTCCTACGAGCAGTACTTC	CASSEGASGSYEQYF
TRBV19	TRBD2	.	TRBJ2-1	TGTGCCAGTAGTATGTCTAGCGGGAGGGCCATAGATGAGCAGTTCTTC	CASSMSSGRAIDEQFF
TRBV19	.	once	TRBJ1-1	TGTGCCAGTAGTCCAAATTTAAGGGGAGGAGCTTTCTTT	CASSPNLRGGAFF
TRBV7-2	.	medium-sized	TRBJ2-2	TGTGCCAGCAGGCCGGGGCGGAACACCGGGGAGCTGTTTTTT	CASRPGRNTGELFF
TRBV13	.	few	TRBJ2-7	TGTGCCAGCAGCTCTAGTGGCGGGACGTTCGAGCAGTACTTC	CASSSSGGTFEQYF
TRBV29-1	TRBD1	.	TRBJ1-1	TGCAGCGCCGACGGACAGGGGGCAGGGGCTTTCTTT	CSADGQGAGAFF
TRBV10-2	.	few	TRBJ1-2	TGCGCCAGCAGTGAGACCGACGTAGTCTATGGCTACACCTTC	CASSETDVVYGYTF
TRBV25-1	TRBD2	.	TRBJ2-5	TGTGCCAGCAGTGCGACTAGCGGGGATACACAAGAGACCCAGTACTTC	CASSATSGDTQETQYF
TRBV7-8	.	.	TRBJ1-1	TGTGCCAGCAGCTTAGAGGCCCAGGGCATAAACACTGAAGCTTTCTTT	CASSLEAQGINTEAFF
TRBV28	.	.	TRBJ2-7	TGTGCCAGCAGTTTGGACTTTCGCTCCTACGAGCAGTACTTC	CASSLDFRSYEQYF
TRBV19	.	.	TRBJ1-5	TGTGCCAGCACCCGGACAGTAGTTAGCAATCAGCCCCAGCATTTT	CASTRTVVSNQPQHF
TRBV9	.	.	TRBJ1-2	TGTGCCAGCAGCGTAGATTCGGCCAGAGGGGGGTACTATGGCTACACCTTC	CASSVDSARGGYYGYTF
TRBV4-3	TRBD2	.	TRBJ2-1	TGCGCCAGCAGCCAAGGACTAGCGGGATCCTACAATGAGCAGTTCTTC	CASSQGLAGSYNEQFF
TRBV7-2	.	.	TRBJ1-1	TGTGCCAGCAGCTTAAGAGGGAGACCTTTCTTT	CASSLRGRPFF
TRBV9	.	.	TRBJ1-2	TGTGCCAGCAGCTTGGACGGTTCCATCACCTTC	CASSLDGSITF
TRBV19	.	.	TRBJ1-2	TGTGCCAGTAGTATTGGGGACTTGGATGGCTACACCTTC	CASSIGDLDGYTF
TRBV14	TRBD2	.	TRBJ2-7	TGTGCCAGCAGCCAAGATCAAGCGGGAGGGCGCGAGCAGTACTTC	CASSQDQAGGREQYF
TRBV23-1	.	.	TRBJ2-3	TGCGCCAGCAGTCAATCCGGCGAGAGAGGCCCAGATACGCAGTATTTT	CASSQSGERGPDTQYF
TRBV5-1	TRBD1	.	TRBJ1-3	TGCGCCAGCAGCCAGACAGGGGAGGGAAACACCATATATTTT	CASSQTGEGNTIYF
TRBV25-1	.	.	TRBJ1-5	TGTGCCAGCAGTGGCATCGGGACGGGAGTTCAGCCCCAGCATTTT	CASSGIGTGVQPQHF
TRBV5-6	TRBD1	.	TRBJ1-1	TGTGCCAGCAGCTTGGGACAGGGGATCACTGAAGCTTTCTTT	CASSLGQGITEAFF
TRBV6-5	.	.	TRBJ1-5	TGTGCCAGCAGTTACTCAAGGGGGGAGCAGCCCCAGCATTTT	CASSYSRGEQPQHF
TRBV7-2	TRBD1	.	TRBJ1-1	TGTGCCAGCAGCGTACAGGGGTGGCGCACTGAAGCTTTCTTT	CASSVQGWRTEAFF
TRBV11-3	TRBD2	.	TRBJ2-5	TGTGCCAGCAGCTTTCGGACTAGCGGTGAAGAGACCCAGTACTTC	CASSFRTSGEETQYF
TRBV19	.	.	TRBJ2-7	TGTGCCAGTAGTCCTCTACTAGCAAGTACCGAGCAGTACTTC	CASSPLLASTEQYF
TRBV11-2	.	once	TRBJ2-5	TGTGCCAGCAGCTCGGACACAAAGGGGACCCAGTACTTC	CASSSDTKGTQYF
TRBV7-9	TRBD2	.	TRBJ2-7	TGTGCCAGCAGCTTGCGGGAGGGGTCCTACGAGCAGTACTTC	CASSLREGSYEQYF
TRBV18	TRBD2	.	TRBJ2-1	TGTGCCAGCTCACCGGCGGGGGAGGGGGAGCAGTTCTTC	CASSPAGEGEQFF
TRBV6-6	TRBD2	.	TRBJ2-1	TGTGCCAGCAGCTCGAGGACTAGCGGGAGTCACAATGAGCAGTTCTTC	CASSSRTSGSHNEQFF
TRBV5-1	.	.	TRBJ1-2	TGCGCCAGCAGCTCTGACCCTCAAGGAGGCTACACCTTC	CASSSDPQGGYTF
TRBV6-1	.	.	TRBJ1-2	TGTGCCAGCAGTGAAATAGCCAGGGACCATTATGGCTACACCTTC	CASSEIARDHYGYTF
TRBV5-1	TRBD2	once	TRBJ2-1	TGCGCCAGCAGCTTAGGACTAGCGGGCAATGAGCAGTTCTTC	CASSLGLAGNEQFF
TRBV6-4	.	.	TRBJ2-6	TGTGCCAGCAGTGACAGGGTGTCATCTGGGGCCAACGTCCTGACTTTC	CASSDRVSSGANVLTF
TRBV19	.	.	TRBJ1-2	TGTGCCAGTAGTATCTATCCTAACTATGGCTACACCTTC	CASSIYPNYGYTF
TRBV9	.	.	TRBJ1-3	TGTGCCAGCAGCCTTACAGGGAACTCTGGAAACACCATATATTTT	CASSLTGNSGNTIYF
TRBV7-2	.	.	TRBJ2-7	TGTGCCAGCAGCGGATTCGTGGGGGCAGGGGCTGGTGAGCAGTACTTC	CASSGFVGAGAGEQYF
TRBV7-9	.	few	TRBJ2-7	TGTGCCAGCAGCGACCCCTTGGGCAGGGTCTACGAGCAGTACTTC	CASSDPLGRVYEQYF
TRBV6-4	TRBD1	.	TRBJ2-2	TGTGCCAGCAGTCCGCGAAGGGGGCGCCAAACCGGGGAGCTGTTTTTT	CASSPRRGRQTGELFF